A single T cell receptor (beta chain) is shown here with its context. Antigen specificity is unknown. A total of 1 to 8 samples per patient were collected pretreatment and on-treatment. This record belongs to a study of PD-L1 blockade in urothelial cancer. For the study at large: Prior regimens of chemotherapy numbered 0 to 3 per patient. Samples came from 3 weeks, at the second dose, and 6 weeks into treatment.

Whole-study findings and limits: Expansion of tumor-associated blood clones at 3 weeks was greater in durable-benefit patients.

Some clones are missing from TCRdb's copy, which holds only in-frame ones; the method was immunoSEQ multiplex PCR. Counted here are 38,000 or so clones, approximately 82% occurring once; the ten biggest clones make up about a sixth. Trimming removed 7 bases from V and 4 bases from J; junction bases left unmatched: 5. Germline V gives CDR1 MNHEY, CDR2 SMNVEV (reference sequence). CDR3 length equals 14 residues. The gene calls are TRBV27 and TRBJ2-2; 8 bases align to TRBD2. This specimen consisted of PBMCs, obtained around atezolizumab (anti-PD-L1) treatment. The receptor comes from a man in his 60s with urothelial cancer. CDR3 region: CASMSGSFTGELFF. The CDR3, as DNA: TGTGCCAGCATGAGCGGGAGTTTCACCGGGGAGCTGTTTTTT.